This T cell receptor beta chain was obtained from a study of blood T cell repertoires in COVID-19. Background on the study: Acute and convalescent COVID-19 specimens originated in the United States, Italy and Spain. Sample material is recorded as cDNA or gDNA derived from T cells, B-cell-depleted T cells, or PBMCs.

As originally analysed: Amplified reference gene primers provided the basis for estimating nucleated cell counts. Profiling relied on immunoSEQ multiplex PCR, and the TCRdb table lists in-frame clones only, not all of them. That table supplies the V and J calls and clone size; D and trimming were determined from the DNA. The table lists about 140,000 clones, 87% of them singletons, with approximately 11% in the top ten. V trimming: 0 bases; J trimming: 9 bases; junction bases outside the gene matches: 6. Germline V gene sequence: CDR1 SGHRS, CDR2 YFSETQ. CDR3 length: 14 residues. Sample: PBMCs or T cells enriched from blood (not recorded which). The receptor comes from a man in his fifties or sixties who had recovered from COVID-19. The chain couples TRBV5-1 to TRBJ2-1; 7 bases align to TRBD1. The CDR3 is CASSLEGASGEQFF. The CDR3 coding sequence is TGCGCCAGCAGCTTGGAGGGGGCAAGCGGTGAGCAGTTCTTC. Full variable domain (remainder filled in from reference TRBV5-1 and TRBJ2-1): KAGVTQTPRYLIKTRGQQVTLSCSPISGHRSVSWYQQTPGQGLQFLFEYFSETQRNKGNFPGRFSGRQFSNSRSEMNVSTLELGDSALYLCASSLEGASGEQFFGPGTRLTVL.